This TCR beta chain was sequenced during a study of T cells after yellow fever vaccination. The study, taken as a whole, reports: Boosting was followed by the reappearance of most primary-vaccination clones (around 95% CD4, about 90% CD8). Relatively few clonotypes were ones that appeared in both CD4 and CD8 compartments.

On this clonotype: Its specificity is not known.

Germline V gene lookup returns CDR1 MDHEN and CDR2 SYDVKM. CDR3 size: 20 residues. Trimming cost V 6 bases and J 0 bases; bases outside gene matches: 19. MiXCR, applied by TCRdb to the 5' RACE reads, yields one record per CDR3 protein. The sample contains some 300,000 distinct CDR3 sequences, about 8.3% of which appear only once. The sequences come from PBMCs, collected more than 40 days after the first yellow fever vaccination. The receptor's source is a man aged 18 to 29 who received the YFV17D yellow fever vaccine. V is TRBV28 and J is TRBJ2-4, with 8 nucleotides matching TRBD2. The CDR3 nucleotides are TGTGCCAGCAGCCTCGTCTCGGGGGGGGGCCGTTCGGTAGCCAAAAACATTCAGTACTTC. This codes for CASSLVSGGGRSVAKNIQYF. The whole variable domain, filled in from reference TRBV28 and TRBJ2-4, reads DVKVTQSSRYLVKRTGEKVFLECVQDMDHENMFWYRQDPGLGLRLIYFSYDVKMKEKGDIPEGYSVSREKKERFSLILESASTNQTSMYLCASSLVSGGGRSVAKNIQYFGAGTRLSVL.